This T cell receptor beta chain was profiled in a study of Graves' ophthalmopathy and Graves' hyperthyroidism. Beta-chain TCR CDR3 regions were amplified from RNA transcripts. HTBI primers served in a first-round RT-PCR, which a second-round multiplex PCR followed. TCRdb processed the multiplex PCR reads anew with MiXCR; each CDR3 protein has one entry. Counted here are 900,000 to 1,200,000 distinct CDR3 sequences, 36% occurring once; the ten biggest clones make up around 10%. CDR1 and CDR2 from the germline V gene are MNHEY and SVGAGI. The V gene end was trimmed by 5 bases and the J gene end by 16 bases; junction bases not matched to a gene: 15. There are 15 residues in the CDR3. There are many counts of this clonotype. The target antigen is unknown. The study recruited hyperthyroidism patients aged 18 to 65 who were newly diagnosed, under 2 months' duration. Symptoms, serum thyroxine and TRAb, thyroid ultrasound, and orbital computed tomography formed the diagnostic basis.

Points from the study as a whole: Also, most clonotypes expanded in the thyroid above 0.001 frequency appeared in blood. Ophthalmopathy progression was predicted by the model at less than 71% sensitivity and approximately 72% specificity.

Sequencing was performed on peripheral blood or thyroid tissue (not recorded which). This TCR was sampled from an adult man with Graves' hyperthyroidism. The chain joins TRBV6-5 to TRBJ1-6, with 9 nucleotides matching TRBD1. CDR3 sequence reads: CASSPAWDRASRLHF. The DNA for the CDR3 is TGTGCCAGCAGTCCAGCTTGGGACAGGGCGTCGCGGCTCCACTTT.